Listed below are T cell receptor beta chains from one sample, sequenced in a study of response to subunit inactivated influenza vaccine. MiXCR, run by TCRdb on the RT-PCR reads, gives a single entry per CDR3 protein. The sample shows 650,000 or so distinct CDR3 sequences, 14% of them seen only once. Here the sequenced sample was PBMCs from blood, taken 14 to 15 days before vaccination. Receptors originate from a middle-aged man who received an inactivated influenza vaccine. Each CDR3 is given with its conserved first and last residue. Each record gives: V gene, clone size, CDR3 length, D gene, J gene, CDR3 protein, CDR3 DNA. The D gene is left open where the match is weak. A row's size may be missing; if present it is once, few, many or a size class.

TRBV7-9	few	14	TRBD1	TRBJ1-6	CASSSGQGTSPLHF	TGTGCCAGCAGCTCGGGACAGGGCACTTCACCCCTCCACTTT
TRBV7-2	-	14	TRBD1	TRBJ2-7	CASSLGTGQREQYF	TGTGCCAGCAGCTTGGGGACAGGGCAGAGGGAGCAGTACTTC
TRBV27	few	16	-	TRBJ2-1	CASSQGTSPTSDEQFF	TGTGCCAGCAGTCAAGGGACATCTCCTACTTCCGATGAGCAGTTCTTC
TRBV6-2/TRBV6-3	few	16	-	TRBJ2-5	CASSYTPGQTQETQYF	TGTGCCAGCAGTTACACCCCGGGACAAACCCAAGAGACCCAGTACTTC
TRBV18	many	16	TRBD1	TRBJ2-1	CASSPSGTGGRNEQFF	TGTGCCAGCTCACCGTCCGGGACAGGGGGAAGGAATGAGCAGTTCTTC
TRBV6-1	few	14	TRBD2	TRBJ2-1	CASSRLAPYNEQFF	TGTGCCAGCAGTCGACTAGCGCCATACAATGAGCAGTTCTTC
TRBV4-1	many	18	-	TRBJ2-3	CASSQYPASDGGADTQYF	TGCGCCAGCAGCCAATACCCCGCCTCCGACGGTGGCGCAGATACGCAGTATTTT
TRBV7-3	-	19	TRBD2	TRBJ2-2	CASSRRPGLAPGRTGELFF	TGTGCCAGCAGCAGACGACCGGGACTAGCCCCGGGGCGAACCGGGGAGCTGTTTTTT
TRBV12-3/TRBV12-4	many	12	-	TRBJ2-5	CASSLGVETQYF	TGTGCCAGCAGTTTGGGGGTAGAGACCCAGTACTTC
TRBV6-1	-	16	TRBD2	TRBJ2-1	CASVRGTSVSYNEQFF	TGTGCCAGCGTCCGCGGTACTAGCGTCTCCTACAATGAGCAGTTCTTC
TRBV20-1	-	15	TRBD1	TRBJ2-7	CSARARQGSSYEQYF	TGCAGTGCTAGAGCGAGACAGGGCAGTTCCTACGAGCAGTACTTC
TRBV20-1	-	15	TRBD2	TRBJ2-7	CSARDRRTSADEQYF	TGCAGTGCTAGAGATCGCCGGACTAGCGCGGACGAGCAGTACTTC
TRBV7-2	-	15	TRBD1	TRBJ2-7	CASSVTGTASYEQYF	TGTGCCAGCAGCGTTACCGGGACAGCCTCCTACGAGCAGTACTTC
TRBV7-9	-	16	-	TRBJ1-6	CASSFLQGNHNSPLHF	TGTGCCAGCAGCTTTCTACAGGGCAACCATAATTCACCCCTCCACTTT
TRBV20-1	-	15	TRBD2	TRBJ2-3	CSAKRGGGSADTQYF	TGCAGTGCTAAGCGGGGGGGCGGGAGCGCAGATACGCAGTATTTT
TRBV12-3/TRBV12-4	-	17	-	TRBJ1-3	CASSWEGVERTGNTIYF	TGTGCCAGCAGTTGGGAGGGGGTGGAAAGGACTGGAAACACCATATATTTT
TRBV20-1	few	14	-	TRBJ2-7	CSAYRGRPSYEQYF	TGCAGTGCTTATAGGGGCCGCCCCTCCTACGAGCAGTACTTC
TRBV12-3/TRBV12-4	-	13	TRBD1	TRBJ1-1	CASSLNEQGKAFF	TGTGCCAGCAGCCTTAATGAACAGGGGAAGGCTTTCTTT
TRBV5-1	-	16	-	TRBJ2-3	CASSPYTRGRTDTQYF	TGCGCCAGCAGCCCGTACACTCGGGGGCGAACAGATACGCAGTATTTT
TRBV12-3/TRBV12-4	-	14	-	TRBJ1-1	CASTELQGTTEAFF	TGTGCCAGCACCGAACTCCAGGGGACCACTGAAGCTTTCTTT
TRBV7-2	few	17	TRBD2	TRBJ2-2	CASSGLSGGSNTGELFF	TGTGCCAGCAGCGGTCTTAGCGGGGGGTCCAACACCGGGGAGCTGTTTTTT
TRBV6-2/TRBV6-3	-	16	-	TRBJ2-1	CASSLSRASSYNEQFF	TGTGCCAGCAGTTTATCGCGGGCGAGCTCCTACAATGAGCAGTTCTTC
TRBV2	-	15	-	TRBJ2-1	CASRGEQTNYNEQFF	TGTGCCAGCAGGGGGGAACAGACAAACTACAATGAGCAGTTCTTC
TRBV5-5	-	16	TRBD2	TRBJ2-2	CASSLYSGVFTGELFF	TGTGCCAGCAGCTTGTATAGCGGGGTGTTCACCGGGGAGCTGTTTTTT
TRBV29-1	-	11	TRBD1	TRBJ2-1	CSAPGGVEQFF	TGCAGCGCCCCAGGGGGCGTTGAGCAGTTCTTC
TRBV7-9	-	13	-	TRBJ2-3	CARKKAATDTQYF	TGTGCCAGAAAAAAAGCGGCCACAGATACGCAGTATTTT
TRBV4-2	few	15	TRBD2	TRBJ2-5	CASSREEGREETQYF	TGTGCCAGCAGCCGGGAGGAGGGGAGGGAGGAGACCCAGTACTTC
TRBV29-1	many	13	-	TRBJ2-3	CSVPWVGTDTQYF	TGCAGCGTTCCGTGGGTGGGCACAGATACGCAGTATTTT
TRBV18	-	17	TRBD1	TRBJ1-2	CASSPITGTGSSYGYTF	TGTGCCAGCTCACCTATCACCGGGACAGGGAGCTCCTATGGCTACACCTTC
TRBV4-1	-	17	-	TRBJ1-3	CASSQDYSRLSGNTIYF	TGCGCCAGCAGCCAAGATTACAGCAGACTTTCGGGAAACACCATATATTTT
TRBV6-2/TRBV6-3	-	16	-	TRBJ1-5	CASSYPPGASNQPQHF	TGTGCCAGCAGTTACCCCCCAGGGGCTAGCAATCAGCCCCAGCATTTT
TRBV28	few	11	-	TRBJ1-1	CASSGTTEAFF	TGTGCCAGCAGTGGGACAACTGAAGCTTTCTTT
TRBV7-8	many	16	-	TRBJ1-6	CASSLTESSYNSPLHF	TGTGCCAGCAGCTTAACAGAAAGCTCCTATAATTCACCCCTCCACTTT
TRBV7-9	few	14	-	TRBJ1-2	CASSLAQINYGYTF	TGTGCCAGCAGCTTAGCACAGATTAACTATGGCTACACCTTC
TRBV6-2/TRBV6-3	-	16	TRBD1	TRBJ2-7	CASRSLPGQGLNEQYF	TGTGCCAGCAGATCGCTTCCGGGACAGGGGTTGAACGAGCAGTACTTC
TRBV9	many	16	TRBD2	TRBJ2-1	CASSVVIAGGNNEQFF	TGTGCCAGCAGCGTAGTAATAGCGGGGGGAAACAATGAGCAGTTCTTC
TRBV7-9	-	15	TRBD1	TRBJ2-7	CASSGTGAFSYEQYF	TGTGCCAGCAGCGGGACAGGGGCCTTCTCCTACGAGCAGTACTTC
TRBV6-1	few	14	-	TRBJ1-4	CASSEGGTNEKLFF	TGTGCCAGCAGTGAAGGGGGTACTAATGAAAAACTGTTTTTT
TRBV3-1	few	14	-	TRBJ1-6	CASSQVDRSTPLHF	TGTGCCAGCAGCCAAGTAGACAGGTCGACACCCCTCCACTTT
TRBV6-2/TRBV6-3	-	13	-	TRBJ2-4	CASSTLAKNIQYF	TGTGCCAGCAGTACACTAGCCAAAAACATTCAGTACTTC
TRBV5-1	-	14	TRBD1	TRBJ2-1	CASSLQGVINEQFF	TGCGCCAGCAGCTTGCAGGGGGTAATCAATGAGCAGTTCTTC
TRBV12-3/TRBV12-4	few	15	TRBD2	TRBJ2-7	CASRLSAGALYEQYF	TGTGCCAGCAGGCTATCAGCGGGAGCTCTCTACGAGCAGTACTTC
TRBV12-3/TRBV12-4	-	16	TRBD1	TRBJ2-7	CASSSVGQGDSYEQYF	TGTGCCAGCAGTTCAGTGGGGCAGGGGGACTCCTACGAGCAGTACTTC
TRBV7-9	-	17	TRBD1	TRBJ2-6	CASSGRDRASGANVLTF	TGTGCCAGCAGCGGACGGGACAGGGCCTCTGGGGCCAACGTCCTGACTTTC
TRBV5-1	many	15	TRBD2	TRBJ2-5	CASSFSSGYQETQYF	TGCGCCAGCAGCTTTTCTAGCGGGTACCAAGAGACCCAGTACTTC
TRBV5-1	few	15	-	TRBJ2-7	CASSLSGGTTYEQYF	TGCGCCAGCAGCCTGAGTGGGGGGACCACCTACGAGCAGTACTTC
TRBV5-5	-	15	-	TRBJ1-5	CASSLTGHVNQPQHF	TGTGCCAGCAGCTTAACAGGGCACGTAAATCAGCCCCAGCATTTT
TRBV6-1	few	14	TRBD1	TRBJ2-7	CASIAGTGYYEQYF	TGTGCCAGCATCGCCGGGACAGGGTACTACGAGCAGTACTTC
TRBV30	once	14	-	TRBJ2-1	CAWSVTLSYNEQFF	TGTGCCTGGAGTGTTACCCTGTCCTACAATGAGCAGTTCTTC
TRBV10-3	-	16	-	TRBJ2-5	CATLKGGGSTSETQYF	TGTGCCACCTTGAAAGGTGGGGGGTCCACCTCAGAGACCCAGTACTTC
TRBV5-6	-	16	TRBD1	TRBJ2-3	CASSLYRGQTTDTQYF	TGTGCCAGCAGCTTGTATAGGGGGCAGACCACAGATACGCAGTATTTT
TRBV27	many	15	-	TRBJ2-7	CASSFKQRFYYEQYF	TGTGCCAGCAGTTTTAAACAGAGATTCTACTACGAGCAGTACTTC
TRBV15	-	15	-	TRBJ1-3	CATSSGSGSGNTIYF	TGTGCCACCAGCAGTGGTTCGGGCTCTGGAAACACCATATATTTT